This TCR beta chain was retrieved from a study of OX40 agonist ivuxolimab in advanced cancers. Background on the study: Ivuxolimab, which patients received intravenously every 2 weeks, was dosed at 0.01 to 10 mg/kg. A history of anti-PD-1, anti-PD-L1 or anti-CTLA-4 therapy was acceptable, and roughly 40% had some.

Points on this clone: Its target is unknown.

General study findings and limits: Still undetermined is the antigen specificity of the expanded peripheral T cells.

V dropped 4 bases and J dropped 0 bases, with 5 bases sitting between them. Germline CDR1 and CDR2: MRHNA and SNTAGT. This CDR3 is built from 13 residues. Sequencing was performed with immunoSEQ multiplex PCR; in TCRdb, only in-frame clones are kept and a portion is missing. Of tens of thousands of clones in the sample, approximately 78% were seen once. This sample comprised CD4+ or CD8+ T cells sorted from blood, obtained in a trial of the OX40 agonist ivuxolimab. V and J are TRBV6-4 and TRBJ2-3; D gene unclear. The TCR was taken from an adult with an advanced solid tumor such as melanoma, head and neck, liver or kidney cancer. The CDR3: CASSGGSTDTQYF. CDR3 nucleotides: TGTGCCAGCAGTGGTGGCAGCACAGATACGCAGTATTTT.